These 2 T cell receptor beta chains came from one sample sequenced in a study of blood T cell repertoires in COVID-19. Data came from immunoSEQ multiplex PCR; TCRdb stores just in-frame clones and leaves some out. Of about 270,000 clones in the sample, 88% were seen once. The sequencing input was PBMCs or T cells enriched from blood (not recorded which). The receptors shown here come from a woman aged 60-75 years in a cohort exposed to, infected with or recovered from COVID-19 (not recorded which).

This clone is a singleton in its sample. This chain uses TRBV19 with TRBJ2-1; TRBD2 matches 10 bases. Germline V lookup: CDR1 LNHDA, CDR2 SQIVND (reference sequence). V shed 6 bases and J 4 bases; nucleotides not matched to a gene: 9. This CDR3 is 16 amino acids long. The CDR3 DNA reads TGTGCCAGTAGCTACCCAGGACTAGCGGCTTACAATGAGCAGTTCTTC. It translates to CASSYPGLAAYNEQFF. The full variable domain, in which reference TRBV19 and TRBJ2-1 provide the parts outside the CDR3, is DGGITQSPKYLFRKEGQNVTLSCEQNLNHDAMYWYRQDPGQGLRLIYYSQIVNDFQKGDIAEGYSVSREKKESFPLTVTSAQKNPTAFYLCASSYPGLAAYNEQFFGPGTRLTVL.

V usage is TRBV25-1 and J usage is TRBJ2-2; D is uncertain. There are 14 residues in the CDR3. CDR1 and CDR2 (germline): MGHDK, SYGVNS. Trimming pared 3 bases from V and 3 bases from J, leaving 8 bases between. The CDR3 loop is CASSDPYYTGELFF. The CDR3 DNA reads TGTGCCAGCAGTGACCCCTACTACACCGGGGAGCTGTTTTTT.